This T cell receptor beta chain was captured in a study of CD8 T cells in ankylosing spondylitis. Regarding the study as a whole: Disease-associated clonotypes exhibited CD8+ identity and were relatively infrequent in peripheral blood. Blood from ankylosing spondylitis patients appeared to carry a characteristic roughly 8-variant TCR beta motif. Reported data indicate significant enrichment of disease-linked clones within matched ankylosing spondylitis synovial fluid.

A quantitative 5'-RACE method, one with molecular barcodes, was used to make TCR beta libraries. Via MiXCR, TCRdb re-called the 5' RACE reads, giving one row per CDR3 protein. The repertoire includes over 200,000 distinct CDR3 sequences, 8% to 11% of them detected once, and roughly a fifth sits in the top ten. A few counts support this clonotype. Its specificity is not known. Germline and junction disagree at one end, which may indicate a read error. CDR3 length: 13 residues. The germline V gene encodes CDR1 SGHDN and CDR2 FVKESK. V is TRBV14 and J is TRBJ2-3; D unresolved. The source of this sequence is a male donor with ankylosing spondylitis or in good health (not recorded which). What was sequenced was blood, either unsorted or a sorted T cell fraction (not recorded which). The CDR3 nucleotides are TGTGCCACCAGCCAATTTCTTTCAGATACGCAGTATTTT. Encoded protein: CATSQFLSDTQYF.